The text below deals with one T cell receptor beta chain. The data were obtained in a study of T cells in tuberculosis. The overall study: CD1B tetramers identified T cells specific for mycobacterial lipid GMM. This South African cohort compared adolescents with or without latent tuberculosis against adults with active tuberculosis.

This CDR3 region has 15 residues. CDR1 is MGHRA, CDR2 YSYEKL, per germline. V lost 0 bases and J lost 4, with 13 bases in between. Method: immunoSEQ multiplex PCR; TCRdb's copy keeps in-frame clones and lacks some. Of 20,000 to 30,000 clones in the sample, about 95% are singletons; the top ten hold just under 9.5%. Tuberculin skin test and IGRA determined adolescents' latent tuberculosis status at entry. The material sequenced was PBMCs. The gene calls are TRBV4-1 and TRBJ2-7, with a weak D call TRBD2 (5 bases). This TCR came from a donor aged 10-29 years with latent tuberculosis or without tuberculosis infection. This CDR3 is CASSQDGEGVYEQYF. In DNA, the CDR3 is TGCGCCAGCAGCCAAGATGGTGAGGGAGTTTACGAGCAGTACTTC.